The present T cell receptor (beta chain) was sequenced within a study of blood T cell repertoires in COVID-19. Trimming left V 0 bases short and J 2 bases short, with 6 bases between. CDR3 length: 14 residues. CDR1 and CDR2 from the germline V gene are LGHDT and YNNKEL (reference sequence). Here immunoSEQ multiplex PCR was the method, and the copy in TCRdb shows in-frame clones only, minus some. Counted here are approximately 270,000 clones, 80% to 90% occurring once; the ten biggest clones make up 9.5% to 12%. The chain recombines TRBV3-1 (or the pseudogene TRBV3-2) with TRBJ2-3; the D is unclear. This clonotype originated in a woman aged 70-85 years with acute or convalescent COVID-19. Sequencing was carried out using peripheral blood. The CDR3: CASSQEKATDTQYF. CDR3 nucleotides: TGTGCCAGCAGCCAAGAAAAAGCCACAGATACGCAGTATTTT.